The clone carrying this T cell receptor (beta chain) showed up many times. This specimen belongs to a study of regulatory T cells in long-lasting Graves disease. The time point denotes: newly diagnosed GD, antithyroid drugs for less than 3 months. Isolated PBMC RNA provided the starting material for the TCR library. Building of the TCR beta libraries involved iRepertoire HTBI primers and Arm-PCR of CDR3 regions. One entry per CDR3 protein results from TCRdb running MiXCR on the multiplex PCR reads. Seen here are 450,000 to 500,000 distinct CDR3 sequences, 15% to 20% observed once, and the top ten hold 12%. The same sample was also studied in work on T cells in Graves' hyperthyroidism and ophthalmopathy.

The TCR sequence derives from a middle-aged man with Graves disease. Here the sequenced sample was peripheral blood mononuclear cells (PBMCs), taken at new diagnosis, from a patient treated with antithyroid drugs.

The CDR3 loop reads CASSEVTAGSYEQYF. Written as DNA, the CDR3 is TGTGCCAGCAGTGAGGTGACGGCTGGCTCCTACGAGCAGTACTTC. This chain links TRBV2 with TRBJ2-7; D call uncertain. V was cut by 3 bases and J by 0 bases, with 12 bases left in between. CDR1 is SNHLY and CDR2 is FYNNEI in the germline V gene. The CDR3 is 15 amino acids.